The rows below give T cell receptor beta chains drawn from one sample of a study of blood T cells in healthy people across ages. TCRdb passed the 5' RACE reads through MiXCR, listing each CDR3 protein once. The data hold approximately 940,000 distinct CDR3 sequences, with around 48% observed a single time. What was sequenced was blood. The receptors come from a man under 40 in good health. Each CDR3 is given with its conserved first and last residue. A D gene is named only where the DNA matches it firmly. The size entry is marked missing in some rows and otherwise reads once, few, many or a size class.

d_gene: TRBD1
j_gene: TRBJ1-2
v_gene: TRBV6-1
abundance: NA
CDR3nt: TGTGCCAGCAGTGATAAACAGGGGAAGCATTATGGCTACACCTTC
CDR3aa: CASSDKQGKHYGYTF

d_gene: NA
j_gene: TRBJ1-2
v_gene: TRBV4-3
abundance: few
CDR3nt: TGCGCCAGCAGCCAGGAATTGGAGGGGTTCAATGGCTACACCTTC
CDR3aa: CASSQELEGFNGYTF

d_gene: TRBD1
j_gene: TRBJ1-6
v_gene: TRBV10-3
abundance: few
CDR3nt: TGTGCCAGCGACCAGACAGGGGCAGGGAATTCACCCCTCCACTTT
CDR3aa: CASDQTGAGNSPLHF

d_gene: TRBD1
j_gene: TRBJ2-7
v_gene: TRBV6-5
abundance: few
CDR3nt: TGTGCCAGCAGTTACGCTAGACAGGGGGCCTACGAGCAGTACTTC
CDR3aa: CASSYARQGAYEQYF

d_gene: TRBD2
j_gene: TRBJ2-7
v_gene: TRBV20-1
abundance: NA
CDR3nt: TGCAGTGCTAGGGAAGCGGGGGGGGCAGAGTCCTACGAGCAGTACTTC
CDR3aa: CSAREAGGAESYEQYF

d_gene: NA
j_gene: TRBJ2-1
v_gene: TRBV5-1
abundance: NA
CDR3nt: TGCGCCAGCAGCTTGGGACTAGGGCCAGATGAGCAGTTCTTC
CDR3aa: CASSLGLGPDEQFF

d_gene: TRBD1
j_gene: TRBJ2-7
v_gene: TRBV29-1
abundance: NA
CDR3nt: TGCAGCGCTAAGAAGACAGGGGGCAACGAGCAGTACTTC
CDR3aa: CSAKKTGGNEQYF

d_gene: TRBD1
j_gene: TRBJ1-1
v_gene: TRBV9
abundance: NA
CDR3nt: TGTGCCAGCAGCGGGGGGGGGGACAGGGGTCGAGACACTGAAGCTTTCTTT
CDR3aa: CASSGGGDRGRDTEAFF

d_gene: NA
j_gene: TRBJ2-3
v_gene: TRBV4-3
abundance: many
CDR3nt: TGCGCCAGCAGCCGACAGACAGGGAGGGATACGCAGTATTTT
CDR3aa: CASSRQTGRDTQYF

d_gene: NA
j_gene: TRBJ2-1
v_gene: TRBV6-5
abundance: NA
CDR3nt: TGTGCCAGCAGTTCAGCAAACTCCTACAATGAGCAGTTCTTC
CDR3aa: CASSSANSYNEQFF

d_gene: TRBD1
j_gene: TRBJ1-5
v_gene: TRBV28
abundance: NA
CDR3nt: TGTGCCAGCGCCCACCCCGGGACAGGGGCTAGCAATCAGCCCCAGCATTTT
CDR3aa: CASAHPGTGASNQPQHF

d_gene: NA
j_gene: TRBJ1-6
v_gene: TRBV20-1
abundance: NA
CDR3nt: TGCAGTGCTAGAATCAGAGCTAATAATTCACCCCTCCACTTT
CDR3aa: CSARIRANNSPLHF

d_gene: NA
j_gene: TRBJ1-2
v_gene: TRBV4-1
abundance: NA
CDR3nt: TGCGCCAGCAGCCAGGATCGACGGGATGGCTACACCTTC
CDR3aa: CASSQDRRDGYTF

d_gene: TRBD2
j_gene: TRBJ2-7
v_gene: TRBV28
abundance: few
CDR3nt: TGTGCCAGTGCCTCTAGCGGGGCGACGTCCTACGAGCAGTACTTC
CDR3aa: CASASSGATSYEQYF

d_gene: NA
j_gene: TRBJ2-5
v_gene: TRBV4-1
abundance: NA
CDR3nt: TGCGCCAGCAGCCAAGAGGCGCGGAACCAAGAGACCCAGTACTTC
CDR3aa: CASSQEARNQETQYF

d_gene: TRBD2
j_gene: TRBJ2-5
v_gene: TRBV6-6
abundance: NA
CDR3nt: TGTGCCAGCAGTCCTTCGCGGGAGGAGCAGTACTTC
CDR3aa: CASSPSREEQYF

d_gene: NA
j_gene: TRBJ1-5
v_gene: TRBV6-2/TRBV6-3
abundance: NA
CDR3nt: TGTGCCAGCAGTTACTCGACGGGACACGCGCCGCTACACAATCAGCCCCAGCATTTT
CDR3aa: CASSYSTGHAPLHNQPQHF

d_gene: NA
j_gene: TRBJ2-7
v_gene: TRBV3-1
abundance: NA
CDR3nt: TGTGCCAGCAGCATACGAGGGGTAAACGAGCAGTACTTC
CDR3aa: CASSIRGVNEQYF

d_gene: TRBD1
j_gene: TRBJ2-5
v_gene: TRBV12-3/TRBV12-4
abundance: NA
CDR3nt: TGTGCCAGCAGGCAGACAGGGGTCCAAGAGACCCAGTACTTC
CDR3aa: CASRQTGVQETQYF

d_gene: NA
j_gene: TRBJ2-5
v_gene: TRBV12-3/TRBV12-4
abundance: few
CDR3nt: TGTGCCAGCACCTCAGGGTTGGATCAAGAGACCCAGTACTTC
CDR3aa: CASTSGLDQETQYF

d_gene: TRBD2
j_gene: TRBJ2-1
v_gene: TRBV5-4
abundance: few
CDR3nt: TGTGCCAGCAGCTTGGCGTCTAGCGGGGGGTATGAGCAGTTCTTC
CDR3aa: CASSLASSGGYEQFF

d_gene: TRBD2
j_gene: TRBJ2-5
v_gene: TRBV6-2/TRBV6-3
abundance: few
CDR3nt: TGTGCCAGCAGTTACTCGAGTCCCCAGACTAGCGGAATGTACCAAGAGACCCAGTACTTC
CDR3aa: CASSYSSPQTSGMYQETQYF

d_gene: NA
j_gene: TRBJ2-1
v_gene: TRBV7-9
abundance: NA
CDR3nt: TGTGCCAGCAGCTTAGTCCGGGGGCCTTCCGAGACCCAGTTCTTC
CDR3aa: CASSLVRGPSETQFF

d_gene: TRBD1
j_gene: TRBJ1-5
v_gene: TRBV12-3/TRBV12-4
abundance: NA
CDR3nt: TGTGCCAGCACAAATCAGGGGACAGGCTTTAATCAGCCCCAGCATTTT
CDR3aa: CASTNQGTGFNQPQHF

d_gene: NA
j_gene: TRBJ2-5
v_gene: TRBV7-9
abundance: NA
CDR3nt: TGTGCCAGCAGCCAGATGGGTTCTGAGACCCAGTACTTC
CDR3aa: CASSQMGSETQYF

d_gene: NA
j_gene: TRBJ2-1
v_gene: TRBV20-1
abundance: NA
CDR3nt: TGCAGTGCTAGGGTAGCGAGGGCGTACAATGAGCAGTTCTTC
CDR3aa: CSARVARAYNEQFF

d_gene: NA
j_gene: TRBJ2-1
v_gene: TRBV4-2
abundance: NA
CDR3nt: TGTGCCAGCAGCCAAGAGGCTATCCTCTACAATGAGCAGTTCTTC
CDR3aa: CASSQEAILYNEQFF

d_gene: NA
j_gene: TRBJ1-5
v_gene: TRBV3-1
abundance: few
CDR3nt: TGTGCCAGCAGCGATACTAGGAATCAGCCCCAGCATTTT
CDR3aa: CASSDTRNQPQHF

d_gene: NA
j_gene: TRBJ2-5
v_gene: TRBV7-2
abundance: few
CDR3nt: TGTGCCAGCAGCTTAGCACCGAACCAAGAGACCCAGTACTTC
CDR3aa: CASSLAPNQETQYF

d_gene: NA
j_gene: TRBJ2-6
v_gene: TRBV27
abundance: NA
CDR3nt: TGTGCCAGCGGCCCGACGGAAAGCTCTGGGGCCAACGTCCTGACTTTC
CDR3aa: CASGPTESSGANVLTF

d_gene: NA
j_gene: TRBJ2-7
v_gene: TRBV27
abundance: NA
CDR3nt: TGTGCCAGCAGTCGGGACGACACCACCTACGAGCAGTACTTC
CDR3aa: CASSRDDTTYEQYF

d_gene: NA
j_gene: TRBJ2-5
v_gene: TRBV4-2
abundance: NA
CDR3nt: TGTGCCAGCAGCCTCGGGGGGCTAGGAGACTACAATGAGCAGTACTTC
CDR3aa: CASSLGGLGDYNEQYF

d_gene: NA
j_gene: TRBJ2-7
v_gene: TRBV10-3
abundance: NA
CDR3nt: TGTGCCATCATGGGGTTCACTGGGGAGCAGTACTTC
CDR3aa: CAIMGFTGEQYF

d_gene: NA
j_gene: TRBJ1-1
v_gene: TRBV6-2/TRBV6-3
abundance: NA
CDR3nt: TGTGCCAGCACCTCCACCACTGAAGCTTTCTTT
CDR3aa: CASTSTTEAFF

d_gene: NA
j_gene: TRBJ2-3
v_gene: TRBV10-3
abundance: many
CDR3nt: TGTGCCATCAGTGACCCCGACAGCCCTAGCACAGATACGCAGTATTTT
CDR3aa: CAISDPDSPSTDTQYF

d_gene: NA
j_gene: TRBJ1-5
v_gene: TRBV28
abundance: NA
CDR3nt: TGTGCCAGCAGTACCGACACCACCCGGCAGCCCCAGCATTTT
CDR3aa: CASSTDTTRQPQHF

d_gene: TRBD2
j_gene: TRBJ2-5
v_gene: TRBV7-9
abundance: few
CDR3nt: TGTGCCAGCAGCTTATGGCTAGCGGTGGGGACCCAGTACTTC
CDR3aa: CASSLWLAVGTQYF

d_gene: NA
j_gene: TRBJ1-1
v_gene: TRBV7-3
abundance: NA
CDR3nt: TGTGCCAGCAGCTTAACGTGGGGGGCTGAAGCTTTCTTT
CDR3aa: CASSLTWGAEAFF